The 9 T cell receptor beta chains below were found in one sample sequenced in a study of CD8+ T cells in alopecia areata. Reverse transcribed after extraction, RNA yielded cDNA as the sequencing template. Libraries were prepared by immunoSEQ multiplex PCR; TCRdb keeps only in-frame clonotypes and omits some of them. The sample carries under 35,000 clones, over 65% recorded once. The sequencing input was NKG2D-low CD8+ T cells sorted from blood. The receptor set was obtained from a human donor with alopecia areata.

The chain is built from TRBV29-1 and TRBJ2-3; no clear D gene. The V end was cut by 4 bases, the J end by 0 bases, with 5 bases between. Germline V CDR1 and CDR2: SQVTM, ANQGSEA. The CDR3 length is 12 residues. In nucleotides, the CDR3 is TGCAGCGTTGTGGGTAGCACAGATACGCAGTATTTT. This translates into CSVVGSTDTQYF.

This chain connects TRBV30 to TRBJ2-2; unclear D gene. Germline V gene sequence: CDR1 GTSNPN, CDR2 SVGIG (reference sequence). Trimming shortened V by 1 base and J by 6 bases, and 6 bases separated the two germline ends. This CDR3 has 12 amino acids. The CDR3 sequence is CAWSARAGELFF. CDR3 DNA: TGTGCCTGGAGTGCCCGCGCCGGGGAGCTGTTTTTT.

The V call is TRBV4-3, the J call TRBJ2-6; 8 bases agree with TRBD1. This CDR3 spans 16 amino acids. The germline V gene encodes CDR1 LGHNA and CDR2 YSLEER. V lost 4 bases to trimming and J lost 2 bases; unmatched junction nucleotides: 4. The CDR3 DNA sequence: TGCGCCAGCAGCCCAGACAGGGGCACTGGGGCCAACGTCCTGACTTTC. It is translated as CASSPDRGTGANVLTF.

The genes are TRBV30 and TRBJ2-7; the match to TRBD1 covers 8 bases. V shed 2 bases, J shed 2 bases, and the junction held 5 bases outside the gene matches. The CDR3 totals 14 residues. Germline V CDR1 and CDR2: GTSNPN, SVGIG (reference sequence). CDR3 amino acids: CAWSWGTGAYEQYF. The CDR3 DNA sequence: TGTGCCTGGAGTTGGGGGACAGGAGCCTACGAGCAGTACTTC.

This rearrangement joins TRBV30 to TRBJ1-2, with a tentative D call TRBD1 (6 bases). Trimming pared 2 bases from V and 3 bases from J, leaving 13 bases between. Germline CDR1 GTSNPN, CDR2 SVGIG (reference sequence). This CDR3 comprises 14 residues. CDR3 DNA sequence: TGTGCCTGGAGTAGGGCAGGGGTTGACTATGGCTACACCTTC. Translation gives CAWSRAGVDYGYTF.

The chain is built from TRBV29-1 and TRBJ2-1, with D perhaps matching TRBD2 (6 bases). CDR3 length equals 14 residues. The V gene's germline CDR1 is SQVTM and CDR2 ANQGSEA. V was clipped by 7 bases and J by 0 bases, with 13 bases between them. The CDR3 is CSAAGGSSYNEQFF. CDR3 nucleotides: TGCAGCGCAGCGGGTGGAAGCTCCTACAATGAGCAGTTCTTC.

V and J are TRBV6-4 and TRBJ2-3, with 12 bases lining up with TRBD2. CDR3 length: 16 amino acids. Losses at the gene ends were 5 bases for V and 6 bases for J; bases not matched to a gene: 9. Germline loops: CDR1 MRHNA, CDR2 SNTAGT. The CDR3, as DNA: TGTGCCAGCAGTCCGACTAGCGGGGGCGACGTGGATACGCAGTATTTT. Its translation is CASSPTSGGDVDTQYF.

This chain links TRBV7-2 with TRBJ2-7; a weak D match, TRBD1 (5 bases). Per the germline V gene, CDR1 is SGHTA and CDR2 is FQGNSA. There are 14 residues in the CDR3. V was cut by 5 bases and J by 3 bases, with 14 bases left in between. The CDR3 is CASSLGAGYYEQYF. In nucleotides, the CDR3 is TGTGCCAGCAGCCTAGGGGCAGGCTACTACGAGCAGTACTTC.

The gene calls are TRBV25-1 and TRBJ1-6; maybe TRBD1 (6 bases). CDR1 and CDR2 (germline): MGHDK, SYGVNS. The ends were cut back, 2 bases at V and 9 bases at J, with 11 bases in the middle. The CDR3 spans 14 residues. The CDR3 is CASSENGQLSPLHF. CDR3 in DNA: TGTGCCAGCAGTGAAAACGGACAGCTTTCACCCCTCCACTTT.